This T cell receptor (beta chain) is from a study of CD8+ T cells in alopecia areata. Study-wide context: Severity of treated patients was scored by affected scalp percentage.

The treatment denotes: oral pan-JAK inhibitor, 5-10 mg twice daily. This CDR3 is built from 14 residues. V was pared by 7 bases and J by 1 base, with 11 bases between. Germline CDR1 reads SGHTA; CDR2 reads FQGNSA. With respect to this clone: Its antigen is as yet unknown.

cDNA serving as the sequencing template came from extracted, reverse transcribed RNA. TCRdb's table, derived via immunoSEQ multiplex PCR, lists solely in-frame clones and lacks some. The sample has roughly 250,000 clones, over 45% seen once. General observations from the study: Many expanded lesional clones remained in scalp and blood on tofacitinib. Baseline CD8+ expansion's link to response remains uncertain, as there was one nonresponder.

The origin of this receptor is a human donor with alopecia areata. This chain uses TRBV7-2 with TRBJ1-5; unclear D gene. This specimen consisted of CD4+ T cells sorted from blood, obtained at week 52, from a patient treated with tofacitinib. CDR3 DNA: TGTGCCAGCACCATACGTAGGAGCAATCAGCCCCAGCATTTT. Its protein product is CASTIRRSNQPQHF.